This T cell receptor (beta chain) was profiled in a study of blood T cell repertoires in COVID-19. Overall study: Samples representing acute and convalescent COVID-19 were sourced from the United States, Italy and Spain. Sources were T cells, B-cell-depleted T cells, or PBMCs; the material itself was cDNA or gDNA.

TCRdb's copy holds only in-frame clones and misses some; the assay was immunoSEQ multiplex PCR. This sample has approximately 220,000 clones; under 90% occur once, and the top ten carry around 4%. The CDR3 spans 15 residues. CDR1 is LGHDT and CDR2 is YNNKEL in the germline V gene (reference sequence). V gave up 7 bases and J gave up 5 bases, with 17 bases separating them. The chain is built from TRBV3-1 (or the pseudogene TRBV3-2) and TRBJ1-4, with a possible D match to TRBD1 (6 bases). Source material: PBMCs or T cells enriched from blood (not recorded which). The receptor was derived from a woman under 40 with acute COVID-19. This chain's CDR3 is CASTDMTGLNEKLFF. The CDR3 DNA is TGTGCCAGCACCGATATGACAGGCTTGAATGAAAAACTGTTTTTT.